This T cell receptor (beta chain) was profiled in a study of identical twins. Study-level results: Conclusions relied on cross-sectional statistical analysis, not following the same donors.

A universal primer site was created by template switching, with the cDNA bearing unique molecular identifiers. In TCRdb, the 5' RACE reads were re-called with MiXCR into one record per CDR3 protein. In the table there are 1.5 million to 2 million distinct CDR3 sequences, about 30% of which are singletons. Germline V CDR1 and CDR2: SGHTA, FQGNSA. Trimming pared 1 base from V and 2 bases from J, leaving 12 bases between. The CDR3 runs 16 residues. This clonotype was seen just once. Its cognate antigen is unknown. The TCR was taken from a newborn girl in good health. The specimen sequenced was cord blood. V usage is TRBV7-2 and J usage is TRBJ2-1; D might be TRBD1 (5 bases). CDR3 in DNA: TGTGCCAGCAGCTTAGTGGGCCAGGGAACCTACAATGAGCAGTTCTTC. As protein: CASSLVGQGTYNEQFF.